This T cell receptor beta chain was documented in a study of CD8+ T cells in alopecia areata. Whole-study results and caveats: Mouse data revealed clearer TCR sharing than patient data did, a gap possibly tied to HLA. Greater clonality was observed in lesional scalp samples, especially alopecia totalis/universalis, versus normal scalp.

Extraction of RNA preceded its reverse transcription into cDNA, which served as the sequencing template. Clones were read by immunoSEQ multiplex PCR, and TCRdb kept only the in-frame ones, dropping some. This table holds 100,000 to 150,000 clones, roughly 50% found once. It was from alopecia areata patients that lesional scalp punch biopsies and peripheral blood were collected. Germline loops: CDR1 SQVTM, CDR2 ANQGSEA. With 4 bases removed from V and 3 bases from J, the gap between germline ends came to 13 bases. The CDR3 is 13 amino acids. Points on this clone: What it binds is not known.

The V and J genes are TRBV29-1 and TRBJ2-7; TRBD2 might be the D (5 bases). The sequence came from a human donor with alopecia areata. The sequenced sample was NKG2D-low CD8+ T cells sorted from blood. The CDR3 bases are TGCAGCGTTGTGGTGGGAGAGAGCTACGAGCAGTACGTC. Its translation: CSVVVGESYEQYV.